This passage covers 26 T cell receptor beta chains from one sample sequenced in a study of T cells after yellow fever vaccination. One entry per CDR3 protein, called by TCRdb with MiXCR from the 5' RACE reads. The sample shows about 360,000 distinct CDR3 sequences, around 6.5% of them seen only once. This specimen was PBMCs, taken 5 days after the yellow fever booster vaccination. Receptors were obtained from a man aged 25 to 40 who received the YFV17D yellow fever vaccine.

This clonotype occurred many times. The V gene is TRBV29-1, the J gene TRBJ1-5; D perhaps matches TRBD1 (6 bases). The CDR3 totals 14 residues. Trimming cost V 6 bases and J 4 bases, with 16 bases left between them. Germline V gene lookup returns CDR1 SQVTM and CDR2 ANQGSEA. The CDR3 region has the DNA TGCAGCGTCGTCACCGGGACACTGAATCAGCCCCAGCATTTT. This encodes CSVVTGTLNQPQHF.

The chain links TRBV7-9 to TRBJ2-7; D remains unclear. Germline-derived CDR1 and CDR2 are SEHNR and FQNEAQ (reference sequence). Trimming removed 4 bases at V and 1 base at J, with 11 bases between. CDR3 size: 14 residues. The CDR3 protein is CASSSSTRSYEQYF. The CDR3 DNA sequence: TGTGCCAGCAGCTCTTCGACACGGTCCTACGAGCAGTACTTC.

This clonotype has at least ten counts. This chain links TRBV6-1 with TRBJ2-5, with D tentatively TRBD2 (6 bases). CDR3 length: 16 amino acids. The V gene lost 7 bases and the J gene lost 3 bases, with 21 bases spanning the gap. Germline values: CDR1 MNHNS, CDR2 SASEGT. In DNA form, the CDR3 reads TGTGCCAGCACCTCCCCTAGGGGTACTAGCAAAGAGACCCAGTACTTC. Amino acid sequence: CASTSPRGTSKETQYF.

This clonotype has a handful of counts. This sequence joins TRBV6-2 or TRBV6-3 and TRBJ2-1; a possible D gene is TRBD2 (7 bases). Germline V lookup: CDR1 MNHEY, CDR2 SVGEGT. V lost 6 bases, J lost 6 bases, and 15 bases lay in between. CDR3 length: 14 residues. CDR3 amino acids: CASRRTRGGNEQFF. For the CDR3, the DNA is TGTGCCAGCAGACGGACGAGGGGGGGCAATGAGCAGTTCTTC.

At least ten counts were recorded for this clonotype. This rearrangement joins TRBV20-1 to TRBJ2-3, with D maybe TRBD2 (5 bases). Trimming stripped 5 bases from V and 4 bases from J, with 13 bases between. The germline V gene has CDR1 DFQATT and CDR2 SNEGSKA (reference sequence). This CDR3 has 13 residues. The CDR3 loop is CSAVRTGADTQYF. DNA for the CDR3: TGCAGTGCTGTTAGGACTGGAGCAGATACGCAGTATTTT.

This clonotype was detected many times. CDR3 sequence (DNA): TGTGCCAGCAGCTTAGGACAGACAGATACGCAGTATTTT. It encodes CASSLGQTDTQYF. The rearrangement links TRBV7-8 to TRBJ2-3, with TRBD1 as a possible D gene (5 bases). V lost 1 base, J lost 3 bases, and 5 bases lay in between. Germline V CDR1 and CDR2: SGHVS, FQNEAQ. The CDR3 contains 13 residues.

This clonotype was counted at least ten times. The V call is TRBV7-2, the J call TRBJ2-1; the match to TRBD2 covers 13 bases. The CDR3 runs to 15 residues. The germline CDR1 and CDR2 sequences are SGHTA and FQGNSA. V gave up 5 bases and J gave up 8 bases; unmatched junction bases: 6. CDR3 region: CASSSGLAGVDEQFF. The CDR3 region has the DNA TGTGCCAGCAGCAGTGGACTAGCGGGAGTCGATGAGCAGTTCTTC.

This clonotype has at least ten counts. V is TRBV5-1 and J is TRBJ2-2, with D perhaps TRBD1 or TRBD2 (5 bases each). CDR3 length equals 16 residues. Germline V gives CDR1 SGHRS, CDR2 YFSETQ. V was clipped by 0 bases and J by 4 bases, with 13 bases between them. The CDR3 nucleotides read TGCGCCAGCAGCTTGGTCGAGGGGCCGGGCACCGGGGAGCTGTTTTTT. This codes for CASSLVEGPGTGELFF.

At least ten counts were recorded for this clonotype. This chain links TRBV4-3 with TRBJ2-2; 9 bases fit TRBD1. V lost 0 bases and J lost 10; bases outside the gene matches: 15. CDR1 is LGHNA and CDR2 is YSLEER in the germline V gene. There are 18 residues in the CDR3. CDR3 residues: CASSQEQGAASMYEELFF. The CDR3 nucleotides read TGCGCCAGCAGCCAAGAACAGGGGGCAGCTAGCATGTATGAGGAGCTGTTTTTT.

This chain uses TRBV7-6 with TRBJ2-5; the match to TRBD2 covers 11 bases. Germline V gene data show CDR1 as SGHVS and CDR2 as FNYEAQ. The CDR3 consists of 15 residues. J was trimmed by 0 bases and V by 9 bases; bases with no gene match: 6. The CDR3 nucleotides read TGTGCCAGTGCGACTAGCGGGATGTACCAAGAGACCCAGTACTTC. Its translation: CASATSGMYQETQYF.

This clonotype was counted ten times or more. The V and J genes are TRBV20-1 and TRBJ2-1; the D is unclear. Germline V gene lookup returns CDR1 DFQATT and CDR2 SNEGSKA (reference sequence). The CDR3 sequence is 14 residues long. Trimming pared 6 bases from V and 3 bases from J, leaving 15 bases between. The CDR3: CSADGIPSYNEQFF. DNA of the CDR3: TGCAGTGCCGACGGTATTCCCAGCTACAATGAGCAGTTCTTC.

This chain's CDR3 is CASSVVSPETQYF. CDR3 sequence (DNA): TGTGCCAGCAGCGTGGTGAGCCCTGAGACCCAGTACTTC. This chain links TRBV9 with TRBJ2-5; D remains unclear. CDR1 and CDR2 (germline): SGDLS, YYNGEE. The V and J ends lost 2 bases and 5 bases respectively, with 10 bases between them. The CDR3 length is 13 residues.

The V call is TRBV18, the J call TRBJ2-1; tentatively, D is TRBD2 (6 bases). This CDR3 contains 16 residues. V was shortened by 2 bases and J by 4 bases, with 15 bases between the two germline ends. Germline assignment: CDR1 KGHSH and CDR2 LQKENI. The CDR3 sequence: CASSPGTGLFYNEQFF. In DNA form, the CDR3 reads TGTGCCAGCTCACCAGGCACCGGACTATTTTACAATGAGCAGTTCTTC.

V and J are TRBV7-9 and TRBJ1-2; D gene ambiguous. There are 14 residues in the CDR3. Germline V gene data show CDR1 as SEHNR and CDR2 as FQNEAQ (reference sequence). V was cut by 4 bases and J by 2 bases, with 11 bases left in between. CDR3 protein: CASSSRGGNYGYTF. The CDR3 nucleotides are TGTGCCAGCAGCTCTAGAGGAGGCAACTATGGCTACACCTTC.

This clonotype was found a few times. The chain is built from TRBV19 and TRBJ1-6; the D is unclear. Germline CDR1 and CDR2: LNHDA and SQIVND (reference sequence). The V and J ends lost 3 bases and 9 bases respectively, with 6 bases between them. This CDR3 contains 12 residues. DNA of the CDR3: TGTGCCAGTAGTATGAGCGGTTCACCCCTCCACTTT. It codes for CASSMSGSPLHF.

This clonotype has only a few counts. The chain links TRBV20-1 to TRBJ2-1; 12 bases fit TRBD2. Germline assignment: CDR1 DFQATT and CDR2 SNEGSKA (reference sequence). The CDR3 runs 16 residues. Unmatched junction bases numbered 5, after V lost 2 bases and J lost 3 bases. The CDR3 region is CSARPSGRAFYNEQFF. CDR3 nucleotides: TGCAGTGCTAGACCTAGCGGGAGGGCCTTCTACAATGAGCAGTTCTTC.

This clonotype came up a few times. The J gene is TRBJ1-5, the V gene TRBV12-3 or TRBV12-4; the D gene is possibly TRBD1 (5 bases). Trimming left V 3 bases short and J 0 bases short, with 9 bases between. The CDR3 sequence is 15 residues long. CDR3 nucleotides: TGTGCCAGCAGTTTTGACAGACTTAGCAATCAGCCCCAGCATTTT. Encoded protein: CASSFDRLSNQPQHF.

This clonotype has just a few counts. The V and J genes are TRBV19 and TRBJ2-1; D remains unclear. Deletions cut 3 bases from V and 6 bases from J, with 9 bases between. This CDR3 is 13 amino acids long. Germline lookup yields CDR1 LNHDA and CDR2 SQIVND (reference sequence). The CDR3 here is CASSIATTNEQFF. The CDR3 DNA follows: TGTGCCAGTAGTATTGCTACAACCAATGAGCAGTTCTTC.

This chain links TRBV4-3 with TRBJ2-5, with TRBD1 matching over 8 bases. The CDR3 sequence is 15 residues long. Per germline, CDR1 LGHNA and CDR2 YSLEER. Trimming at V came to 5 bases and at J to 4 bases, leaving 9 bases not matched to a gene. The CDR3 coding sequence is TGCGCCAGCAGCGACCGGTCCGGGACAGGAGAGACCCAGTACTTC. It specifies CASSDRSGTGETQYF.

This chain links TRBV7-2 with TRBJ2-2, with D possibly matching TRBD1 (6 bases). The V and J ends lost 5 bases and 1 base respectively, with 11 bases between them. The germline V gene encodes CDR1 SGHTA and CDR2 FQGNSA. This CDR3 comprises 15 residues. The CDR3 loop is CASSRTVMNTGELFF. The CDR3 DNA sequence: TGTGCCAGCAGCCGGACAGTAATGAACACCGGGGAGCTGTTTTTT.

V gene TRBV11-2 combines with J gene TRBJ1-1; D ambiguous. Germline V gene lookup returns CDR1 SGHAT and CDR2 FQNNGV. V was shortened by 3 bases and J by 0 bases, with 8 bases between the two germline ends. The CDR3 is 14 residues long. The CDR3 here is CASSFDTVNTEAFF. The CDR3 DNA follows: TGTGCCAGCAGCTTTGATACCGTGAACACTGAAGCTTTCTTT.

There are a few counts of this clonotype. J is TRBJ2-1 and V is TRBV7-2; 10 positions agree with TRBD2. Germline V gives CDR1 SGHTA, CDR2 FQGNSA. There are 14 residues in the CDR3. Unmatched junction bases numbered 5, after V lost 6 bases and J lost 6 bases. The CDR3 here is CASRPGTSANEQFF. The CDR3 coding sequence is TGTGCCAGCAGGCCCGGGACTAGCGCCAATGAGCAGTTCTTC.

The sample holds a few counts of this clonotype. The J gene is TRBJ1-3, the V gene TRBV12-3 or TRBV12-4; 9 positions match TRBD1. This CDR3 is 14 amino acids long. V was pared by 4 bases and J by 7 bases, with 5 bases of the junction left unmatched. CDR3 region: CASSSGTGWNTIYF. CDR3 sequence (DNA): TGTGCCAGCAGTTCCGGGACAGGGTGGAACACCATATATTTT.

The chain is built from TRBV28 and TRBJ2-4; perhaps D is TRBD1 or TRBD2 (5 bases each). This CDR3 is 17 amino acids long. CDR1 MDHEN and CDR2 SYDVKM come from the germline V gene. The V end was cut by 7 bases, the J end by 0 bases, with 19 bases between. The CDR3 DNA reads TGTGCCAGCACCCAATGGGGGTTGTCTCTAGCCAAAAACATTCAGTACTTC. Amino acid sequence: CASTQWGLSLAKNIQYF.

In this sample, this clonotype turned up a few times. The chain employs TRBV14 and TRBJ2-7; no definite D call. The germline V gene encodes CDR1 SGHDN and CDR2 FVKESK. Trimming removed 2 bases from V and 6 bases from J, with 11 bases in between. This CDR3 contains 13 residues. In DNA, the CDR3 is TGTGCCAGCAGCCAATACTCTTCGACCGAGCAGTACTTC. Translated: CASSQYSSTEQYF.

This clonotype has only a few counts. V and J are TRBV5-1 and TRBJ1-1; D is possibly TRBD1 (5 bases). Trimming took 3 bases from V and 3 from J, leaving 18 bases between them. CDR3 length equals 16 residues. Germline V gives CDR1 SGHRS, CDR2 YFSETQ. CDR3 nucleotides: TGCGCCAGCAGCTCGCCTCGGCAGGGAAGGGACACTGAAGCTTTCTTT. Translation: CASSSPRQGRDTEAFF.